This T cell receptor (beta chain) emerged from a study of PD-1 blockade in classical Hodgkin lymphoma. General study results and limits: Reports indicated that newly diagnosed patients had lower baseline TCR diversity than healthy donors did.

The CDR3 is 14 residues long. V lost 1 base, J lost 7 bases, and 10 bases lay in between. CDR1 and CDR2 from the germline V gene are SGHAT and FQNNGV. The data were produced by immunoSEQ multiplex PCR, yet TCRdb's version contains in-frame clones alone and is incomplete. The sample lists about 24,000 clones, around 80% seen once, with around 6.5% in the top ten. In the case of this clone: Its cognate antigen is unknown.

Every patient experienced relapse after autologous stem cell transplantation, and brentuximab vedotin exposure varied. This sequence originates from a human donor with classical Hodgkin lymphoma. The starting material was peripheral blood mononuclear cells (PBMCs), obtained at baseline. The chain has TRBV11-2 and TRBJ1-4; D not certain. The DNA of the CDR3 is TGTGCCAGCAGCTTAGCCAGGAGAGGTGAAAAACTGTTTTTT. This encodes CASSLARRGEKLFF. The variable domain in full, completed from reference TRBV11-2 and TRBJ1-4, reads EAGVAQSPRYKIIEKRQSVAFWCNPISGHATLYWYQQILGQGPKLLIQFQNNGVVDDSQLPKDRFSAERLKGVDSTLKIQPAKLEDSAVYLCASSLARRGEKLFFGSGTQLSVL.